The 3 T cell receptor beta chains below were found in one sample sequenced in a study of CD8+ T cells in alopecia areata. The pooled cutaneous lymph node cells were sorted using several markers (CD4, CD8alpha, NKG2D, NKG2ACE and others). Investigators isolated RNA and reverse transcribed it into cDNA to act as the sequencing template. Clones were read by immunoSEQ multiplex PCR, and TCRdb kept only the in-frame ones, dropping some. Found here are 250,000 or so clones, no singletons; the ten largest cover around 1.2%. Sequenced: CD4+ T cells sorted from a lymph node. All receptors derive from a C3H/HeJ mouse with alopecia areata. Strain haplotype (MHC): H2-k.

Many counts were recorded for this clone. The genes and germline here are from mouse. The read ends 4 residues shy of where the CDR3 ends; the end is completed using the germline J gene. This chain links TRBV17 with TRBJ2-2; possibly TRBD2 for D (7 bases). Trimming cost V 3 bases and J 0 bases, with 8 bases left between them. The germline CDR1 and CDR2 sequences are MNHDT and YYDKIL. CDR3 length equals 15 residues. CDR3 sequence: CASSSWGPNTGQLYF. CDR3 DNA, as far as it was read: TGTGCTAGCAGTAGCTGGGGGCCAAACACCGGG.

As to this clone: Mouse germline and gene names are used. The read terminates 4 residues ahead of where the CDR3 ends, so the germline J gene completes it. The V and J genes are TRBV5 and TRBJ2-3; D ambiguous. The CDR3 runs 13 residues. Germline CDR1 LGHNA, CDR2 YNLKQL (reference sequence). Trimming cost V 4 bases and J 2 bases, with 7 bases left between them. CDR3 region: CASSPPNAETLYF. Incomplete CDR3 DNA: TGTGCCAGCAGCCCCCCCAATGCAGAA.

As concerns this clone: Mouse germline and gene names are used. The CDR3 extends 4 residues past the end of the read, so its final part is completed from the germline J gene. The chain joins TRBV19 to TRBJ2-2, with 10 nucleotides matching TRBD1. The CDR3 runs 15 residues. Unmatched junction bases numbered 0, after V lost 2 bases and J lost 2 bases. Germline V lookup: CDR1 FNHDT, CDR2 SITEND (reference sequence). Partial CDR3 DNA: TGTGCCAGCAGTATGGGACAGGGGAACACCGGG. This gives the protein CASSMGQGNTG. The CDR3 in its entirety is CASSMGQGNTGQLYF.